These T cell receptor beta chains were read from a single sample in a study of blood T cell repertoires in COVID-19. The assay was immunoSEQ multiplex PCR, and TCRdb's table has in-frame clones only and misses some. The sample gives some 300,000 clones, 70% to 90% of which show up once; roughly 5.9% is in the top ten. The sequencing input was peripheral blood. These receptors came from a woman in her 50s with COVID-19, enrolled during active disease. Each CDR3 is given with its conserved first and last residue. A D gene is named only where the DNA matches it firmly. Clone size, where shown, is once, few, many, or a class for clones that have expanded.

. . TRBJ2-7 TRBV3-1/TRBV3-2 CASSQAARGSYEQYF TGTGCCAGCAGCCAAGCTGCGCGAGGCTCCTACGAGCAGTACTTC
. . TRBJ1-2 TRBV12-3/TRBV12-4 CASSFQGIDGYTF TGTGCCAGCAGTTTTCAGGGGATAGACGGCTACACCTTC
. . TRBJ1-5 TRBV13 CASSLGSQQPQHF TGTGCCAGCAGCTTAGGATCACAGCAGCCCCAGCATTTT
TRBD1 few TRBJ1-4 TRBV30 CAWRIQGAGEKLFF TGTGCCTGGAGAATACAGGGGGCAGGGGAAAAACTGTTTTTT
. few TRBJ2-2 TRBV4-1 CASSQNTNTGELFF TGCGCCAGCAGCCAGAACACGAACACCGGGGAGCTGTTTTTT
. . TRBJ1-4 TRBV4-3 CASSQFSVAGDNEKLFF TGCGCCAGCAGCCAATTCTCAGTTGCGGGAGATAATGAAAAACTGTTTTTT
TRBD1 once TRBJ2-7 TRBV20-1 CSASSYAGTGPYEQYF TGCAGTGCTAGTTCGTACGCCGGGACAGGACCCTACGAGCAGTACTTC
. . TRBJ1-2 TRBV5-1 CASSISSTGVSGYTF TGCGCCAGCAGCATTTCCTCTACAGGAGTCTCGGGCTACACCTTC
TRBD1 . TRBJ2-5 TRBV5-4 CASSTKTGGETQYF TGTGCCAGCAGCACGAAGACAGGGGGGGAGACCCAGTACTTC
. . TRBJ1-1 TRBV12-5 CASGLVRSTEAFF TGTGCTAGTGGTTTGGTCAGATCTACTGAAGCTTTCTTT
TRBD1 . TRBJ1-6 TRBV5-1 CASSLVLQGDNSPLHF TGCGCCAGCAGCTTGGTCTTACAGGGGGATAATTCACCCCTCCACTTT
TRBD1 once TRBJ2-7 TRBV30 CAWRSRQGAYYEQYF TGTGCCTGGCGCAGCCGACAGGGGGCCTACTACGAGCAGTACTTC